This entry lists 15 T cell receptor beta chains sequenced from one sample in a study of cytomegalovirus exposure and HLA in healthy donors. Primers: 60 Vbeta forward and 13 Jbeta reverse. Sequenced by immunoSEQ multiplex PCR; TCRdb stores in-frame clones only, minus some. This sample's table reports about 130,000 clones. Sequences were obtained from PBMCs. The receptor set was obtained from a woman in her sixties in good health and CMV-seronegative.

This chain connects TRBV7-9 to TRBJ2-5, with TRBD2 identical over 8 bases. Gene TRBJ2-7 matches the end of the DNA better, so the J call may be wrong. The CDR3 is 14 residues long. CDR1 is SEHNR, CDR2 FQNEAQ, per germline (reference sequence). CDR3 nucleotides: TGTGCCAGCAGCTTAATGGGACTAGAAAACGAGCAGTACTTC. Encoded protein: CASSLMGLENEQYF.

The V and J genes are TRBV6-5 and TRBJ2-1; the match to TRBD1 covers 7 bases. The CDR3 spans 14 residues. The ends lost 4 bases at V and 14 bases at J; junction bases unmatched: 14. Germline V gene data show CDR1 as MNHEY and CDR2 as SVGAGI. CDR3: CASSSPTPGQKEFF. In DNA form, the CDR3 reads TGTGCCAGCAGTTCCCCGACACCGGGACAGAAAGAGTTCTTC.

The rearrangement joins TRBV9 to TRBJ2-3, with a possible D match to TRBD2 (7 bases). There are 15 residues in the CDR3. Trimming removed 5 bases at V and 0 bases at J, with 13 bases between. CDR1 is SGDLS and CDR2 is YYNGEE in the germline V gene. CDR3 coding DNA: TGTGCCAGCAGAAAAAGGGGGGGAAGCACAGATACGCAGTATTTT. The encoded protein is CASRKRGGSTDTQYF.

This chain uses TRBV10-2 with TRBJ1-5; tentative D call: TRBD1 (5 bases). V lost 5 bases, J lost 2 bases, and 13 bases lay in between. The CDR3 length is 15 residues. The V gene's germline CDR1 is WSHSY and CDR2 SAAADI. This chain's CDR3 is CASSNGGGGNQPQHF. The CDR3 DNA sequence: TGCGCCAGCAGTAACGGGGGGGGTGGCAATCAGCCCCAGCATTTT.

The CDR3 nucleotides read TGTGCCAGCAGTTTTAGCGGCTCCACCCCCTCCTACGAGCAGTACTTC. It encodes CASSFSGSTPSYEQYF. V usage is TRBV27 and J usage is TRBJ2-7; perhaps TRBD2 as D (6 bases). Trimming left V 3 bases short and J 0 bases short, with 15 bases between. The CDR3 consists of 16 residues. The germline V gene encodes CDR1 MNHEY and CDR2 SMNVEV (reference sequence).

This rearrangement joins TRBV6-5 to TRBJ1-1, with a tentative D call TRBD1 (5 bases). Germline V gene data show CDR1 as MNHEY and CDR2 as SVGAGI. V lost 4 bases, J lost 7 bases, and 10 bases lay in between. CDR3 length: 12 amino acids. CDR3 in amino acids: CASSFGGLEAFF. CDR3 DNA sequence: TGTGCCAGCAGTTTTGGGGGACTTGAAGCTTTCTTT.

Here the CDR3 reads CASSTSGTGALDTQYF. The DNA for the CDR3 is TGTGCCAGTAGTACATCCGGGACAGGGGCCCTAGATACGCAGTATTTT. The chain recombines TRBV19 with TRBJ2-3; 10 nucleotides align to TRBD1. The V gene end was trimmed by 4 bases and the J gene end by 5 bases; junction bases not matched to a gene: 9. The germline CDR1 and CDR2 sequences are LNHDA and SQIVND (reference sequence). The CDR3 runs to 16 residues.

Worth noting for this clone: One end of the junction fails to match germline, which may point to a read error. This sequence joins TRBV7-7 and TRBJ2-3; TRBD2 is a possible D gene (6 bases). Germline assignment: CDR1 SSHAT and CDR2 FNYEAQ (reference sequence). The CDR3 spans 14 residues. CDR3 coding DNA: TGTGCTAGCAGCTTCGGCTCGGGGGCAGATACGCAGTATTTT. Its protein is CASSFGSGADTQYF.

The V and J genes are TRBV2 and TRBJ1-2, with 9 bases identical to TRBD1. The CDR3 is made up of 16 amino acids. With 6 bases clipped from V and 6 bases from J, the junction kept 14 bases outside the gene matches. CDR1 and CDR2 (germline): SNHLY, FYNNEI. CDR3 sequence (DNA): TGTGCCAGCAGGGCGGGACAGGGTAGAGGGTCGGATGGCTACACCTTC. It translates to CASRAGQGRGSDGYTF. Full variable domain (outside the CDR3, taken from reference TRBV2 and TRBJ1-2): EPEVTQTPSHQVTQMGQEVILRCVPISNHLYFYWYRQILGQKVEFLVSFYNNEISEKSEIFDDQFSVERPDGSNFTLKIRSTKLEDSAMYFCASRAGQGRGSDGYTFGSGTRLTVV.

The chain joins TRBV19 to TRBJ1-5; weak D call: TRBD1 (6 bases). Germline V gene sequence: CDR1 LNHDA, CDR2 SQIVND (reference sequence). V was shortened by 8 bases and J by 4 bases, with 15 bases between the two germline ends. The CDR3 has 14 amino acids. The CDR3, as DNA: TGTGCCAGTGCCTCCCGGGACACTAATCAGCCCCAGCATTTT. Residues: CASASRDTNQPQHF.

This rearrangement joins TRBV27 to TRBJ2-3, with 8 bases lining up with TRBD2. CDR1 MNHEY and CDR2 SMNVEV come from the germline V gene (reference sequence). CDR3 length: 16 amino acids. V lost 2 bases, J lost 2 bases, and 6 bases stayed unmatched. In DNA, the CDR3 is TGTGCCAGCAGTTTACGGGGCGGGGGGAACACAGATACGCAGTATTTT. It translates to CASSLRGGGNTDTQYF.

On this clone itself: Other DNA sequences from this sample encode an identical CDR3 as well. The chain employs TRBV5-1 and TRBJ2-1; 11 bases fit TRBD2. The CDR3 is made up of 15 amino acids. Germline lookup yields CDR1 SGHRS and CDR2 YFSETQ. With V trimmed by 1 base and J by 4 bases, 1 base remained unmatched. This CDR3 is CASSLRTSGYNEQFF. CDR3 DNA sequence: TGCGCCAGCAGCTTGAGGACTAGCGGGTACAATGAGCAGTTCTTC.

This chain links TRBV14 with TRBJ1-2; 8 nucleotides align to TRBD1. Germline CDR1 is SGHDN and CDR2 is FVKESK. The CDR3 totals 15 residues. Trimming removed 3 bases from V and 5 bases from J; junction bases left unmatched: 8. CDR3 nucleotide sequence: TGTGCCAGCAGCCAGGCCGGGACAGGCTCTTATGGCTACACCTTC. The encoded protein is CASSQAGTGSYGYTF.

CDR3 nucleotide sequence: TGTGCCAGCAGCTTAGTTATTCTGACAGGTTCGGGAGAGACCCAGTACTTC. Translated: CASSLVILTGSGETQYF. V gene TRBV11-2 combines with J gene TRBJ2-5; a possible D gene is TRBD1 (6 bases). The germline V gene encodes CDR1 SGHAT and CDR2 FQNNGV. The CDR3 contains 17 residues. V lost 1 base, J lost 4 bases, and 19 bases lay in between.

The J gene is TRBJ2-7, the V gene TRBV28; 12 bases fit TRBD2. J gave up 0 bases and V 3 bases, and 12 bases lay outside the gene matches. Germline CDR1 reads MDHEN; CDR2 reads SYDVKM. This CDR3 has 19 residues. Here the CDR3 reads CASSFRPGLAGGSSYEQYF. CDR3 nucleotide sequence: TGTGCCAGCAGTTTCCGACCGGGACTAGCGGGCGGGAGCTCCTACGAGCAGTACTTC.